This TCR beta chain was obtained from a study of stem cell transplantation in POMP-related autoinflammatory disease. The overall study: Defective thymoproteasomes were hypothesized to impair CD8+ T-cell positive selection.

TCRdb's table, derived via immunoSEQ multiplex PCR, lists solely in-frame clones and lacks some. The sample records about 68,000 clones, approximately 91% being singletons. Germline-derived CDR1 and CDR2 are SGHRS and YFSETQ. Trimming took 1 base from V and 7 from J, leaving 14 bases between them. The CDR3 sequence is 14 residues long. On this clone itself: The sample contains more than one DNA sequence encoding this CDR3.

This sample comprised CD4+ T cells from PBMCs, obtained after stem cell transplantation. This rearrangement joins TRBV5-1 to TRBJ1-2; possibly TRBD1 for D (5 bases). The receptor was derived from a human patient with POMP-related autoinflammation and immune dysregulation (PRAID). Some T cells may be supplied by the graft donor. The CDR3 reads CASSLPSGEIGYTF. The CDR3 DNA is TGCGCCAGCAGCTTGCCATCGGGGGAAATTGGCTACACCTTC.